This T cell receptor beta chain was sequenced in a study of early stage breast cancer tumors. About the study: Samples were sequenced at about 9.7-fold average coverage.

This clone was counted a single time. This table comes from immunoSEQ multiplex PCR, and its TCRdb copy is limited to in-frame clones, with some not included. The sample has over 25,000 clones, 72% seen once; the top ten hold roughly 33%. The CDR3 totals 14 residues. V dropped 6 bases and J dropped 6; count of bases not matched to a gene: 7. The germline V gene has CDR1 SEHNR and CDR2 FQNEAQ (reference sequence). The material sequenced was blood. The chain combines TRBV7-9 with TRBJ1-4; TRBD1 aligns across 7 bases. This clonotype originated in a person aged 50-59 years with breast cancer. This chain's CDR3 is CASSPSGGDEKLFF. The CDR3 DNA is TGTGCCAGCAGTCCCTCAGGGGGGGATGAAAAACTGTTTTTT.